One and the same sample provided the 24 T cell receptor beta chains below, sequenced in a study of blood T cell repertoires in COVID-19. Sequencing was performed with immunoSEQ multiplex PCR; in TCRdb, only in-frame clones are kept and a portion is missing. The table has tens of thousands of clones, roughly nine tenths seen once. The material sequenced was peripheral blood. The origin of the receptors is a human donor in a cohort sampled during active COVID-19.

The V call is TRBV2, the J call TRBJ2-3, with TRBD2 matching 10 bases. V lost 3 bases to trimming and J lost 1 base; unmatched junction nucleotides: 1. This CDR3 has 15 residues. CDR1 is SNHLY, CDR2 FYNNEI, per germline. CDR3 in DNA: TGTGCCAGCAGTGATCTAGCGGGGGGCACAGATACGCAGTATTTT. Translated, it gives CASSDLAGGTDTQYF.

The chain joins TRBV5-1 to TRBJ2-1, with 8 bases matching TRBD2. This CDR3 is built from 15 residues. V was clipped by 4 bases and J by 4 bases; unmatched bases: 7. Germline CDR1 is SGHRS and CDR2 is YFSETQ. This CDR3 reads CASSPSGSGYNEQFF. The DNA for the CDR3 is TGCGCCAGCAGCCCAAGCGGGAGTGGTTACAATGAGCAGTTCTTC. The full variable domain, its missing parts supplied by reference TRBV5-1 and TRBJ2-1, is KAGVTQTPRYLIKTRGQQVTLSCSPISGHRSVSWYQQTPGQGLQFLFEYFSETQRNKGNFPGRFSGRQFSNSRSEMNVSTLELGDSALYLCASSPSGSGYNEQFFGPGTRLTVL.

This CDR3 reads CASSLGGLAEKFF. The DNA for the CDR3 is TGTGCCAGCAGCTTAGGGGGACTAGCGGAGAAGTTCTTC. The chain combines TRBV7-8 with TRBJ2-1; 11 nucleotides match TRBD2. The CDR3 has 13 amino acids. The V gene end was trimmed by 1 base and the J gene end by 14 bases; junction bases not matched to a gene: 4. CDR1 is SGHVS, CDR2 FQNEAQ, per germline.

The J gene is TRBJ2-2, the V gene TRBV9; maybe TRBD1 (7 bases). The V end lost 0 bases, the J end lost 5 bases, and 32 bases lay between the germline ends. The CDR3 is 22 amino acids. Germline V gene lookup returns CDR1 SGDLS and CDR2 YYNGEE. The CDR3 coding sequence is TGTGCCAGCAGCGTAGAATCTAAAGGACTTCCAACAGGGGCCGGGGGAACCGGGGAGCTGTTTTTT. It yields the protein CASSVESKGLPTGAGGTGELFF. Full variable domain (outside the CDR3, taken from reference TRBV9 and TRBJ2-2): DSGVTQTPKHLITATGQRVTLRCSPRSGDLSVYWYQQSLDQGLQFLIQYYNGEERAKGNILERFSAQQFPDLHSELNLSSLELGDSALYFCASSVESKGLPTGAGGTGELFFGEGSRLTVL.

This CDR3 reads CASSSRTSGRGEQFF. Here the CDR3 DNA reads TGTGCCAGCAGTTCCCGGACTAGCGGGAGGGGTGAGCAGTTCTTC. The V and J genes are TRBV7-9 and TRBJ2-1; 15 bases agree with TRBD2. The germline gives CDR1 SEHNR, CDR2 FQNEAQ (reference sequence). This CDR3 is 15 amino acids long. The trim removed 6 bases at V and 9 bases at J, leaving 6 bases unmatched.

This clone showed up just once. The V gene is TRBV20-1, the J gene TRBJ2-1; TRBD2 agrees at 10 bases. CDR1 is DFQATT and CDR2 is SNEGSKA in the germline V gene (reference sequence). The V segment lost 3 bases and the J segment 4 bases; nucleotides outside the gene matches: 12. This CDR3 has 17 amino acids. For the CDR3, the DNA is TGCAGTGCTAGTCCCAACCGGCTAGCGGGAGCGTACAATGAGCAGTTCTTC. Translating it yields CSASPNRLAGAYNEQFF.

The chain couples TRBV18 to TRBJ1-5, with TRBD1 identical over 10 bases. The J segment lost 7 bases and the V segment lost 6 bases, leaving 9 bases of the junction unmatched. The length of the CDR3 is 15 residues. The germline V gene encodes CDR1 KGHSH and CDR2 LQKENI. CDR3 coding DNA: TGTGCCAGCTCCCCAGGACAGGGGGGGAGACAGCCCCAGCATTTT. Translating it yields CASSPGQGGRQPQHF.

This chain joins TRBV6-1 and TRBJ2-2; D is unclear. Looked up from germline, CDR1 is MNHNS and CDR2 is SASEGT. The ends were cut back, 2 bases at V and 1 base at J, with 8 bases in the middle. The CDR3 has 15 amino acids. CDR3: CASSESAGNTGELFF. CDR3 DNA sequence: TGTGCCAGCAGTGAATCGGCAGGGAACACCGGGGAGCTGTTTTTT.

The chain uses TRBV28 and TRBJ2-5, with D perhaps TRBD2 (6 bases). The germline V and J ends were trimmed by 6 bases and 4 bases, with 12 bases remaining between them. Looked up from germline, CDR1 is MDHEN and CDR2 is SYDVKM. This CDR3 spans 13 amino acids. The DNA of the CDR3 is TGTGCCAGCAGGGATCAGGGAGGAGAGACCCAGTACTTC. Translating it yields CASRDQGGETQYF.

CDR3 in DNA: TGCGCCAGCAGCTTAAGGACAGGGGACAATTCACCCCTCCACTTT. The encoded protein is CASSLRTGDNSPLHF. The rearrangement links TRBV5-1 to TRBJ1-6, with 9 bases matching TRBD1. The CDR3 is made up of 15 amino acids. Looked up from germline, CDR1 is SGHRS and CDR2 is YFSETQ. V lost 2 bases to trimming and J lost 7 bases; unmatched junction nucleotides: 4.

This chain uses TRBV30 with TRBJ2-7; perhaps TRBD2 as D (5 bases). This CDR3 is 14 amino acids long. Between the trimmed V and J ends, which lost 4 bases and 0 bases, there was a span of 13 bases. The germline V gene encodes CDR1 GTSNPN and CDR2 SVGIG (reference sequence). CDR3 DNA sequence: TGTGCCTGGACAGCGAGCGGACCCTCCTACGAGCAGTACTTC. Encoded protein: CAWTASGPSYEQYF.

This clone was seen only once. J is TRBJ2-1 and V is TRBV11-3; 11 nucleotides align to TRBD2. The CDR3 totals 16 residues. CDR1 and CDR2 (germline): SGHNT, YENEEA. J lost 8 bases, V lost 2 bases, and 8 bases had no gene match. The CDR3 loop is CASSLTGTSGSDEQFF. The CDR3 DNA sequence: TGTGCCAGCAGCTTAACGGGCACTAGCGGGAGTGATGAGCAGTTCTTC.

The chain links TRBV6-5 to TRBJ2-7; 9 nucleotides align to TRBD2. Trimming cost V 7 bases and J 5 bases; bases outside gene matches: 12. From germline, CDR1 is MNHEY and CDR2 SVGAGI. The CDR3 runs 15 residues. In DNA form, the CDR3 reads TGTGCCAGCAAACCCGAGATAGCGGGAGTCCACGAGCAGTACTTC. This translates into CASKPEIAGVHEQYF.

This chain uses TRBV27 with TRBJ2-1; D uncertain. The CDR3 runs to 16 residues. CDR1 MNHEY and CDR2 SMNVEV come from the germline V gene (reference sequence). Trimming pared 4 bases from V and 0 bases from J, leaving 13 bases between. CDR3: CASSSSLGGSYNEQFF. CDR3 in DNA: TGTGCCAGCAGTTCAAGCCTAGGTGGCTCCTACAATGAGCAGTTCTTC.

The CDR3 loop reads CASSSTGTSGGELFF. CDR3 DNA sequence: TGCGCCAGCAGCTCGACCGGGACTAGCGGCGGGGAGCTGTTTTTT. The J gene is TRBJ2-2, the V gene TRBV5-1; TRBD2 matches at 11 bases. The CDR3 length is 15 residues. Trimming removed 3 bases from V and 7 bases from J; junction bases left unmatched: 5. Germline CDR1 SGHRS, CDR2 YFSETQ.

This clone was recorded only once. V gene TRBV18 combines with J gene TRBJ1-1, with D perhaps matching TRBD1 (6 bases). Per germline, CDR1 KGHSH and CDR2 LQKENI. This CDR3 has 15 amino acids. V was shortened by 2 bases and J by 3 bases, with 13 bases between the two germline ends. CDR3 in amino acids: CASSPGQGSDTEAFF. DNA of the CDR3: TGTGCCAGCTCACCAGGGCAGGGGAGCGACACTGAAGCTTTCTTT.

J is TRBJ1-1 and V is TRBV5-4, with D possibly TRBD1 on 6 matching bases. In germline, CDR1 is SGHNT, CDR2 YYREEE (reference sequence). Trimming took off 1 base at V and 10 bases at J, with 11 bases between the two ends. The CDR3 loop spans 12 amino acids. CDR3 nucleotide sequence: TGTGCCAGCAGCTTGCACGGACAGAGAGCTTTCTTT. It translates to CASSLHGQRAFF. Using reference TRBV5-4 and TRBJ1-1 for the parts outside the CDR3, the full variable domain is ETGVTQSPTHLIKTRGQQVTLRCSSQSGHNTVSWYQQALGQGPQFIFQYYREEENGRGNFPPRFSGLQFPNYSSELNVNALELDDSALYLCASSLHGQRAFFGQGTRLTVV.

This chain links TRBV19 with TRBJ2-1, with D perhaps TRBD2 (7 bases). The V end was cut by 8 bases, the J end by 3 bases, with 17 bases between. This CDR3 spans 15 amino acids. Germline CDR1 LNHDA, CDR2 SQIVND (reference sequence). The DNA for the CDR3 is TGTGCCAGTGCAGGGGCGGGGGCCCTCTACAATGAGCAGTTCTTC. This codes for CASAGAGALYNEQFF.

This chain joins TRBV12-2 and TRBJ2-1; the table gives TRBD2 as D, unverified against the DNA. TRBV12-2 is a recognized pseudogene. This CDR3 is built from 17 residues. The DNA of the CDR3 is TGTGCAAGTCGCTTAGGGGCGACTAGCTCTAGCTACAATGAGCAGTTCTTC. Residues: CASRLGATSSSYNEQFF.

The V gene is TRBV4-2, the J gene TRBJ2-7; D unclear. This CDR3 region has 13 residues. Trimming removed 0 bases from V and 3 bases from J, with 6 bases in between. CDR1 and CDR2 (germline): LGHNA, YNFKEQ. The CDR3 DNA reads TGTGCCAGCAGCCAAGAGGCGGACTACGAGCAGTACTTC. The encoded protein is CASSQEADYEQYF.

The sample holds a few counts of this clone. V usage is TRBV2 and J usage is TRBJ1-5; a possible D gene is TRBD1 (6 bases). CDR3 length equals 15 residues. V shed 5 bases and J shed 0 bases, with 11 bases lying between them. Germline CDR1 is SNHLY and CDR2 is FYNNEI. The CDR3 region is CASSSGTTSNQPQHF. In nucleotides, the CDR3 is TGTGCCAGCAGTTCCGGGACAACTAGCAATCAGCCCCAGCATTTT.

In the case of this clone: At one end the junction does not follow the germline gene, possibly because of a read error. J is TRBJ1-1 and V is TRBV6-5, with 9 bases lining up with TRBD1. The CDR3 runs to 16 residues. Germline CDR1 and CDR2: MNHEY and SVGAGI. The CDR3: CASRYSGGQGITEAFF. In DNA form, the CDR3 reads TGTGCCAGCAGATACTCTGGGGGACAGGGTATAACTGAAGCTTTCTTT.

J is TRBJ1-1 and V is TRBV27; D might be TRBD1 (6 bases). The CDR3 is 14 amino acids. The germline CDR1 and CDR2 sequences are MNHEY and SMNVEV (reference sequence). V was pared by 6 bases and J by 5 bases, with 16 bases between. Written as DNA, the CDR3 is TGTGCCAGCAGCCCCGGGGGGGCAGGAACTGAAGCTTTCTTT. It specifies CASSPGGAGTEAFF.

The chain links TRBV7-9 to TRBJ2-1, with 9 bases matching TRBD1. The CDR3 totals 17 residues. The germline CDR1 and CDR2 sequences are SEHNR and FQNEAQ (reference sequence). Trimming at V came to 5 bases and at J to 5 bases, leaving 13 bases not matched to a gene. The CDR3 protein is CASSATPGQGFHNEQFF. CDR3 nucleotides: TGTGCCAGCAGCGCCACCCCGGGACAGGGATTCCACAATGAGCAGTTCTTC.